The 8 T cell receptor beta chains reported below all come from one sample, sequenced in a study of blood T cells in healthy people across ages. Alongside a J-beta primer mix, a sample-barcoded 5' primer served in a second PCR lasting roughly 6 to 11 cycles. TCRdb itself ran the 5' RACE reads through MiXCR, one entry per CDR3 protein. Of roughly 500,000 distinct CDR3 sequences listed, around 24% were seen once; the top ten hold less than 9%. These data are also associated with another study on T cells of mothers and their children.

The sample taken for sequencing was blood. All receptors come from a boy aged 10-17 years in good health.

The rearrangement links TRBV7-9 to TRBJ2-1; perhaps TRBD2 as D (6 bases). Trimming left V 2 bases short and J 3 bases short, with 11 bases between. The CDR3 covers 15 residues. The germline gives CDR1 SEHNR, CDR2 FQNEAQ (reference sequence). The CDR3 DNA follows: TGTGCCAGCAGCTTAATCGACGGGAGCTACAATGAGCAGTTCTTC. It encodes CASSLIDGSYNEQFF.

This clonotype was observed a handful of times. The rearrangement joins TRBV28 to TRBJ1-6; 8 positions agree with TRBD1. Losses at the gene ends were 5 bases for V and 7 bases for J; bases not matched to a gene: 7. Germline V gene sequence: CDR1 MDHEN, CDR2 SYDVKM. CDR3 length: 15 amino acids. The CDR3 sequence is CASSPRQGLNSPLHF. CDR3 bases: TGTGCCAGCAGTCCAAGACAGGGGCTGAATTCACCCCTCCACTTT. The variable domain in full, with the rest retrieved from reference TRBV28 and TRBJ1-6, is DVKVTQSSRYLVKRTGEKVFLECVQDMDHENMFWYRQDPGLGLRLIYFSYDVKMKEKGDIPEGYSVSREKKERFSLILESASTNQTSMYLCASSPRQGLNSPLHFGNGTRLTVT.

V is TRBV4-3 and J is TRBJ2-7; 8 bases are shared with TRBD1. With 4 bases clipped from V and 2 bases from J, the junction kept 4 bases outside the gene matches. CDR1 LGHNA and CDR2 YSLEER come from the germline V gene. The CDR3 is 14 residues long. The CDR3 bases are TGCGCCAGCAGCCCACGACAGGGGACCTACGAGCAGTACTTC. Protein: CASSPRQGTYEQYF.

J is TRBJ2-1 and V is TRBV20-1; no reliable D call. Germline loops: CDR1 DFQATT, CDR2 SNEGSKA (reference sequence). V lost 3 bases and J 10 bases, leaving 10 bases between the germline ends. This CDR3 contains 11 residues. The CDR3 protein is CSASAPSEQFF. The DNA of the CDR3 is TGCAGTGCTAGCGCCCCCTCCGAGCAGTTCTTC.

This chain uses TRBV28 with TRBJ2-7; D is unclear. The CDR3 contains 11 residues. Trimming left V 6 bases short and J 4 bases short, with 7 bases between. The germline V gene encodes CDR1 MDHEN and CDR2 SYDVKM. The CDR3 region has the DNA TGTGCCAGCAGGACTGCTTACGAGCAGTACTTC. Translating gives CASRTAYEQYF.

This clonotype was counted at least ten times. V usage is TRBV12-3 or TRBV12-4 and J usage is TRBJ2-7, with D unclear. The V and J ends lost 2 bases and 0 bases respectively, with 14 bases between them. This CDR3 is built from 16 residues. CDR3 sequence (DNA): TGTGCCAGCAGTTTAACTGGACGTTGGAGCTCCTACGAGCAGTACTTC. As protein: CASSLTGRWSSYEQYF.

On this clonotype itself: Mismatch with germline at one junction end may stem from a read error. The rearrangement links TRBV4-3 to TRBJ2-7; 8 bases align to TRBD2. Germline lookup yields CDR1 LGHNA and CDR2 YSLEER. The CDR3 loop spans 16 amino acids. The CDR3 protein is CAGSQVLRGASYEQYF. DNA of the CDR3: TGCGCCGGCAGCCAAGTTTTGCGGGGGGCCTCCTACGAGCAGTACTTC.

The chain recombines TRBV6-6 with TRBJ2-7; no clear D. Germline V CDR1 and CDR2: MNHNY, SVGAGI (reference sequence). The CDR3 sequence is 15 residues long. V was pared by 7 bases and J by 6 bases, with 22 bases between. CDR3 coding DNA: TGTGCCAGCAATCCCCTTGGACGATTGGCCAGCGAGCAGTACTTC. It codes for CASNPLGRLASEQYF.